The 25 T cell receptor beta chains below all came from one sample that was sequenced in a study of cytomegalovirus exposure and HLA in healthy donors. The PCR had 60 Vbeta and 13 Jbeta primers. Clones were read by immunoSEQ multiplex PCR, and TCRdb kept only the in-frame ones, dropping some. The table includes some 150,000 clones, approximately 75% detected once. The sample consisted of PBMCs. The receptors shown here come from a man aged 45-65 years in good health and CMV-seropositive.

This clone was recorded once. V gene TRBV6-1 combines with J gene TRBJ2-1; 8 nucleotides match TRBD2. V trimming: 4 bases; J trimming: 15 bases; junction bases outside the gene matches: 5. The CDR3 is made up of 11 amino acids. Germline V CDR1 and CDR2: MNHNS, SASEGT. CDR3 coding DNA: TGTGCCAGCAGTGCAGGGACTAGACGGTTCTTC. Translated: CASSAGTRRFF.

This chain connects TRBV7-8 to TRBJ1-3, with 9 bases aligning to TRBD1. The junction had 8 bases not matched to a gene; V was cut back by 3 bases and J by 2 bases. This CDR3 has 17 amino acids. CDR1 SGHVS and CDR2 FQNEAQ come from the germline V gene. The CDR3: CASSFGDRAKAGNTIYF. In nucleotides, the CDR3 is TGTGCCAGCAGCTTTGGGGACAGGGCCAAGGCTGGAAACACCATATATTTT.

This rearrangement joins TRBV29-1 to TRBJ2-7, with 9 positions matching TRBD1. In germline, CDR1 is SQVTM, CDR2 ANQGSEA. With V trimmed by 7 bases and J by 6 bases, 4 bases remained unmatched. CDR3 length: 11 amino acids. The CDR3 nucleotides read TGCAGCGGAGGACAGGGGTTCGAGCAGTACTTC. As protein: CSGGQGFEQYF.

This sequence joins TRBV9 and TRBJ1-1, with D possibly TRBD1 on 6 matching bases. Germline CDR1 reads SGDLS; CDR2 reads YYNGEE. The length of the CDR3 is 14 residues. With 4 bases removed from V and 5 bases from J, the gap between germline ends came to 15 bases. CDR3 bases: TGTGCCAGCAGCTTGGGGGGGGGCACTACTGAAGCTTTCTTT. Amino acid sequence: CASSLGGGTTEAFF. Full variable domain (outside the CDR3, taken from reference TRBV9 and TRBJ1-1): DSGVTQTPKHLITATGQRVTLRCSPRSGDLSVYWYQQSLDQGLQFLIQYYNGEERAKGNILERFSAQQFPDLHSELNLSSLELGDSALYFCASSLGGGTTEAFFGQGTRLTVV.

V and J are TRBV6-5 and TRBJ1-5; the match to TRBD1 covers 8 bases. The CDR3 loop spans 16 amino acids. Losses at the gene ends were 4 bases for V and 2 bases for J; bases not matched to a gene: 7. Germline CDR1 MNHEY, CDR2 SVGAGI. This CDR3 is CASSSTTQGGNQPQHF. The DNA of the CDR3 is TGTGCCAGCAGTTCAACAACACAGGGGGGCAATCAGCCCCAGCATTTT.

The genes are TRBV5-4 and TRBJ1-1, with D unresolved. CDR1 SGHNT and CDR2 YYREEE come from the germline V gene (reference sequence). The CDR3 runs to 15 residues. V was trimmed by 4 bases and J by 5 bases, leaving 18 bases between them. CDR3 sequence (DNA): TGTGCCAGCAGCCGTCGGGCCTCCCCGGGAACTGAAGCTTTCTTT. This codes for CASSRRASPGTEAFF.

The chain recombines TRBV14 with TRBJ1-2, with 8 bases matching TRBD1. V was clipped by 5 bases and J by 4 bases; unmatched bases: 6. The CDR3 contains 14 residues. Germline V gene lookup returns CDR1 SGHDN and CDR2 FVKESK. The CDR3 nucleotides read TGTGCCAGCAGCGAATGGACAGGGCTCTATGGCTACACCTTC. It codes for CASSEWTGLYGYTF.

This chain connects TRBV5-6 to TRBJ1-5; D possibly corresponds to TRBD1 (5 bases). V was pared by 1 base and J by 4 bases, with 18 bases between. Per the germline V gene, CDR1 is SGHDT and CDR2 is YYEEEE. CDR3 size: 17 residues. The DNA for the CDR3 is TGTGCCAGCAGCTTGAGGGGACTTTCTCGGTCGAATCAGCCCCAGCATTTT. Residues: CASSLRGLSRSNQPQHF.

The rearrangement links TRBV7-3 to TRBJ2-1; 10 bases line up with TRBD2. The CDR3 is 16 amino acids. J gave up 0 bases and V 5 bases, and 4 bases lay outside the gene matches. The germline V gene encodes CDR1 SGHTA and CDR2 FQGTGA. This CDR3 reads CASSQLAGSSYNEQFF. Here the CDR3 DNA reads TGTGCCAGCAGCCAACTAGCGGGAAGCTCCTACAATGAGCAGTTCTTC.

In this sample, this clone turned up a few times. The CDR3 spells CASSLTAGRSSYNEQFF. The CDR3 coding sequence is TGTGCCAGCAGCTTAACTGCGGGCAGGAGCTCCTACAATGAGCAGTTCTTC. V usage is TRBV7-3 and J usage is TRBJ2-1, with D possibly being TRBD2 (5 bases). Trimming stripped 0 bases from V and 0 bases from J, with 12 bases between. The CDR3 contains 17 residues. Germline-derived CDR1 and CDR2 are SGHTA and FQGTGA.

The V call is TRBV6-5, the J call TRBJ1-2; maybe TRBD1 (5 bases). Per germline, CDR1 MNHEY and CDR2 SVGAGI. The V gene lost 0 bases and the J gene lost 7 bases, with 15 bases spanning the gap. This CDR3 comprises 15 residues. DNA of the CDR3: TGTGCCAGCAGTTACTCGACATTGGGGGGGGGTGGCTACACCTTC. Its translation: CASSYSTLGGGGYTF.

The chain joins TRBV4-3 to TRBJ1-4; 9 bases match TRBD1. J lost 4 bases, V lost 4 bases, and 4 bases had no gene match. Looked up from germline, CDR1 is LGHNA and CDR2 is YSLEER. The CDR3 has 15 residues. The CDR3 here is CASSLKDRGNEKLFF. CDR3 DNA sequence: TGCGCCAGCAGCCTTAAGGACAGGGGTAATGAAAAACTGTTTTTT.

The CDR3 DNA sequence: TGTGCCAGCAGCCATGCTCCGGGACACTACACCGGGGAGCTGTTTTTT. Its protein is CASSHAPGHYTGELFF. The chain is built from TRBV14 and TRBJ2-2, with D perhaps matching TRBD1 (6 bases). This CDR3 has 16 amino acids. Per germline, CDR1 SGHDN and CDR2 FVKESK. Trimming took 3 bases from V and 3 from J, leaving 14 bases between them.

With respect to this clone: One end of the junction does not line up with germline, which may come from a read error. The chain links TRBV7-9 to TRBJ2-3; 7 bases are a match to TRBD2. The CDR3 sequence is 17 residues long. Per germline, CDR1 SEHNR and CDR2 FQNEAQ (reference sequence). Here the CDR3 DNA reads TGTTCCAGCAGCCCCGACGTTGGCGGGAGTTGGACAGATACGCAGTATTTT. It specifies CSSSPDVGGSWTDTQYF.

Worth noting for this clone: The same CDR3 also results from other DNA sequences found in this sample. The chain recombines TRBV19 with TRBJ1-5, with unresolved D. Germline V gene data show CDR1 as LNHDA and CDR2 as SQIVND (reference sequence). The CDR3 covers 14 residues. Trimming left V 3 bases short and J 0 bases short, with 6 bases between. DNA of the CDR3: TGTGCCAGTAGTATCACAGCTAGCAATCAGCCCCAGCATTTT. Translation: CASSITASNQPQHF.

This clone was seen only a few times. Other DNA sequences from this sample encode an identical CDR3 as well. The rearrangement links TRBV4-3 to TRBJ1-1; no firm D call. Germline V gene sequence: CDR1 LGHNA, CDR2 YSLEER. The CDR3 loop spans 15 amino acids. Trimming removed 0 bases from V and 0 bases from J, with 8 bases in between. The CDR3, as DNA: TGCGCCAGCAGCCAAGAGCCGGTGATGAACACTGAAGCTTTCTTT. The encoded protein is CASSQEPVMNTEAFF.

About this clone: The same CDR3 can be traced to other DNA sequences in this sample. The rearrangement uses TRBV5-1 and TRBJ2-5, with 7 bases matching TRBD1. The CDR3 consists of 14 residues. V shed 0 bases, J shed 2 bases, and the junction held 1 base outside the gene matches. Germline values: CDR1 SGHRS, CDR2 YFSETQ. CDR3 loop: CASSLAGQQETQYF. Written as DNA, the CDR3 is TGCGCCAGCAGCTTGGCGGGACAGCAAGAGACCCAGTACTTC.

About this clone: At the DNA level, this CDR3 is encoded by other sequences in the same sample as well. The rearrangement links TRBV19 to TRBJ1-5; 9 bases agree with TRBD1. The ends lost 2 bases at V and 5 bases at J; junction bases unmatched: 1. This CDR3 comprises 14 residues. Germline CDR1 and CDR2: LNHDA and SQIVND (reference sequence). CDR3 nucleotide sequence: TGTGCCAGTAGTATATGGACAGGGGATCAGCCCCAGCATTTT. As protein: CASSIWTGDQPQHF.

There are a few counts of this clone. This chain connects TRBV7-9 to TRBJ1-2; tentatively, D is TRBD1 (6 bases). CDR1 is SEHNR, CDR2 FQNEAQ, per germline (reference sequence). V lost 1 base and J 4 bases, leaving 13 bases between the germline ends. The CDR3 consists of 15 residues. The CDR3 DNA follows: TGTGCCAGCAGCTTAGGACAGGACCCTTCCTATGGCTACACCTTC. Its protein product is CASSLGQDPSYGYTF.

This chain joins TRBV6-5 and TRBJ2-1; 9 bases align to TRBD2. Per the germline V gene, CDR1 is MNHEY and CDR2 is SVGAGI. The CDR3 totals 15 residues. V lost 3 bases and J lost 6; bases outside the gene matches: 6. The CDR3 nucleotides are TGTGCCAGCAGTTATGAGGCGGGGGGGTTCAATGAGCAGTTCTTC. Translation: CASSYEAGGFNEQFF.

The table lists this clone with a few counts. The chain combines TRBV6-1 with TRBJ2-7; D perhaps matches TRBD1 (5 bases). This CDR3 is built from 12 residues. Trimming took 6 bases from V and 6 from J, leaving 12 bases between them. Germline lookup yields CDR1 MNHNS and CDR2 SASEGT. CDR3 residues: CASRGVAGEQYF. The CDR3 nucleotides are TGTGCCAGCAGAGGGGTGGCAGGCGAGCAGTACTTC.

This chain connects TRBV28 to TRBJ2-5, with D perhaps matching TRBD2 (5 bases). This CDR3 comprises 13 residues. Germline V CDR1 and CDR2: MDHEN, SYDVKM. V gave up 6 bases and J gave up 2 bases, with 10 bases separating them. The CDR3: CASSPPGQETQYF. CDR3 bases: TGTGCCAGCAGCCCCCCGGGACAAGAGACCCAGTACTTC.

The chain combines TRBV4-1 with TRBJ2-2; TRBD1 matches 9 bases. This CDR3 contains 16 residues. V lost 1 base to trimming and J lost 4 bases; unmatched junction nucleotides: 4. The germline V gene has CDR1 MGHRA and CDR2 YSYEKL. CDR3 bases: TGCGCCAGCAGCCAAGGGGGGACAGGGATCACCGGGGAGCTGTTTTTT. Translation: CASSQGGTGITGELFF.

The V call is TRBV5-1, the J call TRBJ2-2; D is unresolved. The CDR3 covers 15 residues. V was pared by 0 bases and J by 2 bases, with 8 bases between. Looked up from germline, CDR1 is SGHRS and CDR2 is YFSETQ. The CDR3 DNA follows: TGCGCCAGCAGCTTGGGAGGAGCTAACACCGGGGAGCTGTTTTTT. Its translation is CASSLGGANTGELFF. Variable domain in full (rest from reference TRBV5-1 and TRBJ2-2): KAGVTQTPRYLIKTRGQQVTLSCSPISGHRSVSWYQQTPGQGLQFLFEYFSETQRNKGNFPGRFSGRQFSNSRSEMNVSTLELGDSALYLCASSLGGANTGELFFGEGSRLTVL.

This clone has just a few counts. The V call is TRBV7-2, the J call TRBJ2-7; a possible D gene is TRBD2 (5 bases). CDR1 is SGHTA and CDR2 is FQGNSA in the germline V gene. V lost 5 bases, J lost 3 bases, and 11 bases lay in between. The CDR3 spans 13 residues. The CDR3 here is CASSPGKDYEQYF. The CDR3 region has the DNA TGTGCCAGCAGCCCGGGGAAGGACTACGAGCAGTACTTC.